The next 28 T cell receptor beta chains were all read from a single sample in a study of PD-1 blockade in classical Hodgkin lymphoma. Relapse was seen in all patients after autologous stem cell transplantation, and brentuximab vedotin exposure was variable. This table comes from immunoSEQ multiplex PCR, and its TCRdb copy is limited to in-frame clones, with some not included. Of about 43,000 clones listed, roughly 78% were seen once; the top ten hold about 3%. Here the sequenced sample was peripheral blood mononuclear cells (PBMCs), taken before the second cycle of nivolumab. These receptors were obtained from a human donor with classical Hodgkin lymphoma.

This clone has just one count. The V gene is TRBV5-6, the J gene TRBJ2-7; 9 nucleotides line up with TRBD1. The CDR3 contains 17 residues. Losses at the gene ends were 4 bases for V and 3 bases for J; bases not matched to a gene: 14. Per the germline V gene, CDR1 is SGHDT and CDR2 is YYEEEE. The DNA for the CDR3 is TGTGCCAGCAGCACTCCGGGACAGGGTCCCGCGAACTACGAGCAGTACTTC. Translated, it gives CASSTPGQGPANYEQYF. Full variable domain (remainder filled in from reference TRBV5-6 and TRBJ2-7): DAGVTQSPTHLIKTRGQQVTLRCSPKSGHDTVSWYQQALGQGPQFIFQYYEEEERQRGNFPDRFSGHQFPNYSSELNVNALLLGDSALYLCASSTPGQGPANYEQYFGPGTRLTVT.

The chain has TRBV20-1 and TRBJ2-7; no firm D call. V dropped 5 bases and J dropped 6 bases, with 8 bases sitting between them. Germline-derived CDR1 and CDR2 are DFQATT and SNEGSKA (reference sequence). The CDR3 runs to 10 residues. This CDR3 is CSAARGEQYF. The CDR3, as DNA: TGCAGTGCTGCACGCGGCGAGCAGTACTTC.

The CDR3 DNA sequence: TGCGCCAGCAGCCCTACGAGGAGCTCCTACGAGCAGTACTTC. It codes for CASSPTRSSYEQYF. The genes are TRBV4-3 and TRBJ2-7, with unresolved D. CDR3 length: 14 residues. Germline CDR1 and CDR2: LGHNA and YSLEER. The germline V and J ends were trimmed by 4 bases and 0 bases, with 10 bases remaining between them.

The table lists this clone with a count of one. Within the sample, other DNA sequences also encode this same CDR3. This chain joins TRBV6-5 and TRBJ1-2; 11 bases map to TRBD1. The germline CDR1 and CDR2 sequences are MNHEY and SVGAGI. The CDR3 is made up of 16 amino acids. J gave up 4 bases and V 0 bases, and 4 bases lay outside the gene matches. The CDR3 bases are TGTGCCAGCAGTTACTCGCGGACAGGGGGCGGCTATGGCTACACCTTC. It is translated as CASSYSRTGGGYGYTF.

This clone was counted once. The chain combines TRBV7-2 with TRBJ1-4, with 7 bases fitting TRBD1. The CDR3 totals 13 residues. The V segment lost 3 bases and the J segment 6 bases; nucleotides outside the gene matches: 1. The germline CDR1 and CDR2 sequences are SGHTA and FQGNSA. CDR3 DNA: TGTGCCAGCAGCTTTCAGGGGGATGAAAAACTGTTTTTT. This translates into CASSFQGDEKLFF.

This clone was seen more than once but under ten times. The chain carries TRBV27 and TRBJ2-5; D might be TRBD2 (5 bases). Looked up from germline, CDR1 is MNHEY and CDR2 is SMNVEV (reference sequence). Trimming shortened V by 2 bases and J by 4 bases, and 11 bases separated the two germline ends. This CDR3 has 14 residues. CDR3 nucleotides: TGTGCCAGCAGTTTAGAGGGAAGGGTAGAGACCCAGTACTTC. Its protein is CASSLEGRVETQYF.

This sequence joins TRBV6-5 and TRBJ2-1, with TRBD2 matching over 7 bases. With 6 bases clipped from V and 5 bases from J, the junction kept 10 bases outside the gene matches. CDR3 size: 15 residues. The V gene's germline CDR1 is MNHEY and CDR2 SVGAGI. Written as DNA, the CDR3 is TGTGCCAGCAGCAACCACCTGGGACTAAACAATGAGCAGTTCTTC. Its translation: CASSNHLGLNNEQFF.

In its sample, this clone was seen a few times. The genes are TRBV5-5 and TRBJ2-7, with 9 bases aligning to TRBD1. This CDR3 has 14 residues. The germline V gene encodes CDR1 SGHKS and CDR2 YYEKEE (reference sequence). Germline trimming cut 5 bases from V and 2 bases from J; bases unmatched to any gene: 5. The chain's CDR3 is CASRSDRGTYEQYF. The CDR3 DNA sequence: TGTGCCAGCAGATCGGACAGGGGCACCTACGAGCAGTACTTC.

The chain is built from TRBV5-5 and TRBJ2-7; the match to TRBD1 covers 7 bases. Germline lookup yields CDR1 SGHKS and CDR2 YYEKEE (reference sequence). V shed 0 bases and J 3 bases; nucleotides not matched to a gene: 6. The CDR3 is made up of 15 amino acids. The CDR3 DNA reads as TGTGCCAGCAGCTTGGAACAGGGGATTTACTACGAGCAGTACTTC. Protein: CASSLEQGIYYEQYF.

The CDR3 bases are TGTGCCAGCAGTTCACAGGGAGAGAGGTACACAGATACGCAGTATTTT. Its translation is CASSSQGERYTDTQYF. This chain links TRBV7-8 with TRBJ2-3, with D possibly matching TRBD1 (6 bases). The CDR3 loop spans 16 amino acids. Germline CDR1 and CDR2: SGHVS and FQNEAQ. Trimming shortened V by 6 bases and J by 2 bases, and 18 bases separated the two germline ends.

The V call is TRBV10-3, the J call TRBJ2-1, with a weak D call TRBD1 (5 bases). V lost 0 bases and J lost 8, with 14 bases in between. Germline V gives CDR1 ENHRY, CDR2 SYGVKD. The length of the CDR3 is 15 residues. CDR3 DNA sequence: TGTGCCATCAGTGAGTCGGGTAGGGGAAGCGATGAGCAGTTCTTC. Translating gives CAISESGRGSDEQFF.

There are a few counts of this clone. The same CDR3 is also encoded by other DNA sequences in this sample. The rearrangement joins TRBV4-3 to TRBJ1-3; D is perhaps TRBD1 (5 bases). This CDR3 is 16 amino acids long. V was pared by 0 bases and J by 0 bases, with 9 bases between. Germline-derived CDR1 and CDR2 are LGHNA and YSLEER. DNA of the CDR3: TGCGCCAGCAGCCAAGATCGGGGGGGCTCTGGAAACACCATATATTTT. This encodes CASSQDRGGSGNTIYF.

The DNA for the CDR3 is TGTGCCAGCAGTGACCGGAGCTACGAGCAGTACTTC. Translated: CASSDRSYEQYF. The chain couples TRBV6-1 to TRBJ2-7; D is uncertain. Germline CDR1 and CDR2: MNHNS and SASEGT. V was trimmed by 3 bases and J by 3 bases, leaving 6 bases between them. CDR3 length equals 12 residues.

The gene calls are TRBV19 and TRBJ1-1, with 7 positions matching TRBD1. CDR1 and CDR2 from the germline V gene are LNHDA and SQIVND (reference sequence). V was pared by 10 bases and J by 1 base, with 21 bases of the junction left unmatched. The CDR3 has 18 amino acids. The DNA of the CDR3 is TGTGCCACCTCACCGCTCGTCCGGGACAGACACACGAACACTGAAGCTTTCTTT. This encodes CATSPLVRDRHTNTEAFF.

The V gene is TRBV28, the J gene TRBJ2-7; D not certain. V was pared by 3 bases and J by 0 bases, with 12 bases between. The V gene's germline CDR1 is MDHEN and CDR2 SYDVKM. CDR3 length: 15 residues. The CDR3 is CASSFSPKDSYEQYF. CDR3 nucleotide sequence: TGTGCCAGCAGTTTTTCCCCAAAGGACTCCTACGAGCAGTACTTC.

This clone has only one observation. The J gene is TRBJ1-1, the V gene TRBV12-5; 7 positions match TRBD1. V lost 0 bases, J lost 6 bases, and 7 bases stayed unmatched. CDR1 LGHNT and CDR2 FRNRAP come from the germline V gene. This CDR3 comprises 15 residues. The CDR3 coding sequence is TGTGCTAGTGGTTTGGTGACAGGGCCTTGGGCTGAAGCTTTCTTT. Residues: CASGLVTGPWAEAFF.

This sequence joins TRBV30 and TRBJ1-1, with D uncertain. The V end lost 0 bases, the J end lost 6 bases, and 8 bases lay between the germline ends. The CDR3 length is 12 residues. Germline V lookup: CDR1 GTSNPN, CDR2 SVGIG (reference sequence). The CDR3 nucleotides read TGTGCCTGGAGTGTACTCGCTCCTGAAGCTTTCTTT. Its translation: CAWSVLAPEAFF.

This clone turned up a few times. Other nucleotide sequences in the sample specify the same CDR3. The rearrangement links TRBV15 to TRBJ2-5; TRBD2 is a possible D gene (5 bases). V was trimmed by 4 bases and J by 0 bases, leaving 18 bases between them. The CDR3 is made up of 17 amino acids. Germline CDR1 LNHNV, CDR2 YYDKDF (reference sequence). CDR3 DNA sequence: TGTGCCACCAGCACGGGAAGCGACCCTCTGTACCAAGAGACCCAGTACTTC. Its protein is CATSTGSDPLYQETQYF.

The rearrangement joins TRBV5-1 to TRBJ2-1; D ambiguous. Looked up from germline, CDR1 is SGHRS and CDR2 is YFSETQ. Trimming cost V 1 base and J 7 bases, with 12 bases left between them. The CDR3 covers 14 residues. The CDR3 region is CASSLTWGGNEQFF. CDR3 coding DNA: TGCGCCAGCAGCTTGACCTGGGGTGGGAATGAGCAGTTCTTC.

The chain combines TRBV29-1 with TRBJ2-3; perhaps TRBD2 as D (5 bases). CDR3 length: 10 residues. With 7 bases removed from V and 6 bases from J, the gap between germline ends came to 8 bases. CDR1 is SQVTM and CDR2 is ANQGSEA in the germline V gene. CDR3 nucleotide sequence: TGCAGCGCCGGGATGGATACGCAGTATTTT. This encodes CSAGMDTQYF.

This clone has more than one count but fewer than ten. The chain links TRBV30 to TRBJ2-1; 14 positions agree with TRBD2. Germline CDR1 is GTSNPN and CDR2 is SVGIG (reference sequence). The CDR3 runs to 20 residues. With V trimmed by 0 bases and J by 6 bases, 16 bases remained unmatched. CDR3 nucleotides: TGTGCCTGGAGTGTACTGGTTGCTGGACTAGCGGGAGGTTCGGTCAATGAGCAGTTCTTC. This gives the protein CAWSVLVAGLAGGSVNEQFF.

This chain links TRBV10-3 with TRBJ2-7; 10 positions agree with TRBD1. This CDR3 has 17 residues. Germline V lookup: CDR1 ENHRY, CDR2 SYGVKD. With 0 bases clipped from V and 5 bases from J, the junction kept 10 bases outside the gene matches. The CDR3 region is CAISESERGQGKHEQYF. The CDR3, as DNA: TGTGCCATCAGTGAGTCGGAACGGGGACAGGGGAAACACGAGCAGTACTTC.

The chain combines TRBV7-3 with TRBJ2-5, with D possibly called TRBD1 or TRBD2 (5 bases each). V was trimmed by 1 base and J by 4 bases, leaving 13 bases between them. Looked up from germline, CDR1 is SGHTA and CDR2 is FQGTGA. This CDR3 spans 15 amino acids. For the CDR3, the DNA is TGTGCCAGCAGCTTAAGTCGTGGGACGGGAGAGACCCAGTACTTC. Protein: CASSLSRGTGETQYF.

The genes are TRBV5-6 and TRBJ2-7; D uncertain. V was cut by 0 bases and J by 0 bases, with 7 bases left in between. The CDR3 runs 14 residues. In germline, CDR1 is SGHDT, CDR2 YYEEEE. The DNA for the CDR3 is TGTGCCAGCAGCTTGGGACACGTCTCCTACGAGCAGTACTTC. It codes for CASSLGHVSYEQYF.

Note on this clone: A much larger clone lies one base from this, so it may be a read error. The sample has other DNA sequences that encode this CDR3 too. The chain links TRBV30 to TRBJ1-2; D is undetermined. CDR3 length: 13 amino acids. With 3 bases removed from V and 8 bases from J, the gap between germline ends came to 16 bases. Germline lookup yields CDR1 GTSNPN and CDR2 SVGIG (reference sequence). The CDR3 reads CAWSPPGRRGYTF. In DNA form, the CDR3 reads TGTGCCTGGAGCCCTCCGGGTCGCCGGGGCTACACCTTC.

The rearrangement uses TRBV28 and TRBJ1-3; possibly TRBD1 for D (6 bases). The CDR3 is 14 amino acids. Trimming took off 8 bases at V and 0 bases at J, with 11 bases between the two ends. From germline, CDR1 is MDHEN and CDR2 SYDVKM. The CDR3 spells CASGGGFSGNTIYF. In DNA, the CDR3 is TGTGCCAGCGGGGGCGGATTCTCTGGAAACACCATATATTTT. The variable domain in full, with the rest retrieved from reference TRBV28 and TRBJ1-3, is DVKVTQSSRYLVKRTGEKVFLECVQDMDHENMFWYRQDPGLGLRLIYFSYDVKMKEKGDIPEGYSVSREKKERFSLILESASTNQTSMYLCASGGGFSGNTIYFGEGSWLTVV.

This CDR3 is CASSYIIHFRDYLGEQYF. The CDR3 DNA sequence: TGTGCCAGCAGCTACATAATACATTTCCGGGACTACCTGGGCGAGCAGTACTTC. This chain joins TRBV14 and TRBJ2-7; 7 positions match TRBD2. Germline V CDR1 and CDR2: SGHDN, FVKESK. The length of the CDR3 is 18 residues. With 5 bases clipped from V and 6 bases from J, the junction kept 22 bases outside the gene matches. The full variable domain, with the rest looked up from reference TRBV14 and TRBJ2-7, is EAGVTQFPSHSVIEKGQTVTLRCDPISGHDNLYWYRRVMGKEIKFLLHFVKESKQDESGMPNNRFLAERTGGTYSTLKVQPAELEDSGVYFCASSYIIHFRDYLGEQYFGPGTRLTVT.

This clone was counted a few times. The V call is TRBV2, the J call TRBJ1-2; D gene ambiguous. Trimming cost V 4 bases and J 6 bases, with 9 bases left between them. Germline CDR1 and CDR2: SNHLY and FYNNEI. The CDR3 runs to 12 residues. The CDR3 sequence is CASSAPFDGYTF. For the CDR3, the DNA is TGTGCCAGCAGTGCCCCGTTCGATGGCTACACCTTC.